Each of the 22 T cell receptor beta chains below was sequenced from the same sample in a study of early T cells in non-severe SARS-CoV-2 infection. TCRdb reanalysed the 5' RACE reads using MiXCR and keeps one entry per CDR3 protein. This sample has 25,000 to 35,000 distinct CDR3 sequences, with 5.7% found just once. Sequencing used whole blood. The receptors derive from an adult who was a healthcare worker with PCR-confirmed SARS-CoV-2 infection or an uninfected control (not recorded which).

In this sample, this clonotype turned up a few times. This rearrangement joins TRBV25-1 to TRBJ1-1; weak D call: TRBD1 (6 bases). The germline V gene encodes CDR1 MGHDK and CDR2 SYGVNS. V shed 4 bases and J shed 1 base, with 13 bases lying between them. The CDR3 loop spans 15 amino acids. The CDR3 region has the DNA TGTGCCAGCAGTGCTCCGGGACATTGGAACACTGAAGCTTTCTTT. Protein: CASSAPGHWNTEAFF.

At least ten counts were recorded for this clonotype. The rearrangement links TRBV20-1 to TRBJ1-5; 7 nucleotides align to TRBD1. Germline trimming cut 3 bases from V and 0 bases from J; bases unmatched to any gene: 8. The CDR3 sequence is 16 residues long. The V gene's germline CDR1 is DFQATT and CDR2 SNEGSKA (reference sequence). The CDR3 DNA follows: TGCAGTGCTAGGCTAGGGGGCCTTTATAGCAATCAGCCCCAGCATTTT. This translates into CSARLGGLYSNQPQHF.

The genes are TRBV5-1 and TRBJ2-2; no firm D call. Per germline, CDR1 SGHRS and CDR2 YFSETQ. The CDR3 has 15 amino acids. Trimming took off 0 bases at V and 4 bases at J, with 10 bases between the two ends. The CDR3: CASSLGSASTGELFF. CDR3 in DNA: TGCGCCAGCAGCTTGGGGTCCGCGAGCACCGGGGAGCTGTTTTTT.

With regard to this clonotype: This may arise from a read error, as a much more abundant clone is one base away. The chain links TRBV11-2 to TRBJ2-3, with 10 positions matching TRBD2. Unmatched junction bases numbered 7, after V lost 4 bases and J lost 0 bases. The CDR3 has 17 amino acids. Germline V gene sequence: CDR1 SGHAT, CDR2 FQNNGV. The CDR3, as DNA: TGTGCCAGCAGCTCACGGACGACTAGCGGGAGCACAGATACGCAGTATTTT. It translates to CASSSRTTSGSTDTQYF.

This clonotype was seen repeatedly, ten times or more. V usage is TRBV4-1 and J usage is TRBJ1-6; 8 bases line up with TRBD1. V shed 2 bases and J 7 bases; nucleotides not matched to a gene: 10. The CDR3 spans 17 residues. Germline V CDR1 and CDR2: MGHRA, YSYEKL. The chain's CDR3 is CASSQLGGQGRNSPLHF. As DNA, the CDR3 is TGCGCCAGCAGCCAATTAGGAGGACAGGGTCGGAATTCACCCCTCCACTTT.

The chain joins TRBV29-1 to TRBJ1-1; perhaps TRBD1 as D (5 bases). The ends were cut back, 8 bases at V and 1 base at J, with 14 bases in the middle. CDR1 and CDR2 (germline): SQVTM, ANQGSEA. The CDR3 sequence is 13 residues long. DNA of the CDR3: TGCAGCACCGCCGGGACCGCGAACACTGAAGCTTTCTTT. It translates to CSTAGTANTEAFF.

This clonotype was seen many times. The gene calls are TRBV12-3 or TRBV12-4 and TRBJ2-3, with a tentative D call TRBD2 (6 bases). Between the trimmed V and J ends, which lost 6 bases and 8 bases, there was a span of 12 bases. The CDR3 contains 12 residues. The CDR3 DNA reads TGTGCCAGCAGACCGGGACTCGGTACGCAGTATTTT. Translated: CASRPGLGTQYF.

This clonotype was detected many times. The conserved closing phenylalanine or tryptophan is absent in this CDR3, likely reflecting a read error. The V call is TRBV11-2, the J call TRBJ2-1, with 8 bases identical to TRBD2. The CDR3 loop spans 17 amino acids. CDR1 and CDR2 from the germline V gene are SGHAT and FQNNGV. The V and J ends lost 4 bases and 6 bases, in that order; junction bases with no gene match: 14. The CDR3 spells CASSSGGGGRLPNEQFS. The DNA for the CDR3 is TGTGCCAGCAGCTCTGGGGGCGGCGGGAGGCTCCCCAATGAGCAGTTCTCC.

This clonotype appeared many times. The J gene is TRBJ2-1, the V gene TRBV11-2, with 9 bases that match TRBD1. The CDR3 is 15 residues long. V was clipped by 4 bases and J by 3 bases; unmatched bases: 4. Germline V gene sequence: CDR1 SGHAT, CDR2 FQNNGV. CDR3 sequence: CASSSSGQGYNEQFF. Here the CDR3 DNA reads TGTGCCAGCAGCTCCTCGGGACAGGGCTACAATGAGCAGTTCTTC.

This clonotype was detected a few times. The chain is built from TRBV7-2 and TRBJ2-5; the D gene is possibly TRBD1 (6 bases). Germline V gives CDR1 SGHTA, CDR2 FQGNSA. Between the trimmed V and J ends, which lost 0 bases and 2 bases, there was a span of 7 bases. This CDR3 is built from 14 residues. CDR3 region: CASSLAGAQETQYF. The CDR3 DNA sequence: TGTGCCAGCAGCTTAGCGGGGGCACAAGAGACCCAGTACTTC.

This clonotype was detected a few times. This chain connects TRBV27 to TRBJ1-5, with D uncertain. V lost 5 bases, J lost 0 bases, and 11 bases lay in between. CDR3 length: 15 amino acids. Germline V lookup: CDR1 MNHEY, CDR2 SMNVEV (reference sequence). The CDR3 protein is CASSPDGYSNQPQHF. CDR3 DNA: TGTGCCAGCAGTCCAGACGGGTATAGCAATCAGCCCCAGCATTTT.

This clonotype was picked up many times. The chain carries TRBV4-3 and TRBJ2-1; tentatively, D is TRBD1 (7 bases). The CDR3 extends over 18 amino acids. Trimming removed 1 base from V and 1 base from J, with 17 bases in between. Germline V CDR1 and CDR2: LGHNA, YSLEER. The DNA for the CDR3 is TGCGCCAGCAGCCAAGGGGCAGGGGCAGGGGGGTCCTACAATGAGCAGTTCTTC. Protein product: CASSQGAGAGGSYNEQFF.

The CDR3 loop is CASTLSGSSYNEQFF. CDR3 in DNA: TGTGCCAGCACCCTTAGCGGGAGCTCCTACAATGAGCAGTTCTTC. The genes are TRBV12-3 or TRBV12-4 and TRBJ2-1; 9 bases map to TRBD2. After removal of 7 bases from V and 0 bases from J, the junction contained 4 bases not matched to a gene. The CDR3 totals 15 residues.

This clonotype has at least ten counts. The V call is TRBV11-2, the J call TRBJ1-5; 8 bases align to TRBD1. Germline CDR1 SGHAT, CDR2 FQNNGV. The CDR3 has 15 amino acids. The V segment lost 4 bases and the J segment 5 bases; nucleotides outside the gene matches: 7. The DNA for the CDR3 is TGTGCCAGCAGCTCCCGGACAGGGAGGGATCAGCCCCAGCATTTT. Translating it yields CASSSRTGRDQPQHF.

Only a few counts were recorded for this clonotype. The chain is built from TRBV5-6 and TRBJ2-7; no clear D gene. V lost 3 bases and J lost 2, with 12 bases in between. The CDR3 runs to 14 residues. Germline assignment: CDR1 SGHDT and CDR2 YYEEEE. CDR3 sequence reads: CASSSLWPPYEQYF. For the CDR3, the DNA is TGTGCCAGCAGCTCCCTTTGGCCCCCCTACGAGCAGTACTTC.

In its sample, this clonotype was seen many times. The gene calls are TRBV5-6 and TRBJ2-3; D is undetermined. The CDR3 is 13 residues long. CDR1 and CDR2 (germline): SGHDT, YYEEEE. The germline V and J ends were trimmed by 4 bases and 5 bases, with 11 bases remaining between them. The CDR3 region is CASSPYVGDTQYF. The CDR3 region has the DNA TGTGCCAGCAGCCCCTACGTGGGAGATACGCAGTATTTT.

This clonotype has ten or more counts. The chain has TRBV12-3 or TRBV12-4 and TRBJ2-5; 7 positions agree with TRBD1. V gave up 5 bases and J gave up 4 bases; unmatched junction bases: 7. The CDR3 is 14 residues long. The CDR3 reads CASSPDRARETQYF. In DNA, the CDR3 is TGTGCCAGCAGTCCAGACAGGGCGAGAGAGACCCAGTACTTC.

This clonotype was seen repeatedly, ten times or more. For the CDR3, the DNA is TGCAGTGTCATCCAGAGGGACGATGAGCAGTTCTTC. Residues: CSVIQRDDEQFF. The gene calls are TRBV20-1 and TRBJ2-1; the D gene could be TRBD1 or TRBD2 (5 bases each). Trimming stripped 7 bases from V and 8 bases from J, with 15 bases between. CDR3 size: 12 residues. Germline CDR1 reads DFQATT; CDR2 reads SNEGSKA (reference sequence).

This clonotype was counted ten times or more. The chain carries TRBV12-3 or TRBV12-4 and TRBJ1-6, with a weak D call TRBD1 (5 bases). Trimming pared 4 bases from V and 7 bases from J, leaving 14 bases between. The CDR3 is made up of 15 amino acids. DNA for the CDR3: TGTGCCAGCAGTTCCACCGGGACCAAAAATTCACCCCTCCACTTT. Translating gives CASSSTGTKNSPLHF.

This clonotype was counted ten times or more. The V call is TRBV11-3, the J call TRBJ2-3, with TRBD1 identical over 7 bases. Germline trimming cut 5 bases from V and 2 bases from J; bases unmatched to any gene: 7. Germline loops: CDR1 SGHNT, CDR2 YENEEA. The CDR3 has 15 amino acids. The CDR3 DNA sequence: TGTGCCAGCAGCCCACGACAGGGTGCCACAGATACGCAGTATTTT. This gives the protein CASSPRQGATDTQYF.

This clonotype was detected ten times or more. This chain joins TRBV21-1 and TRBJ1-3. TRBV21-1 is deemed a pseudogene. The CDR3 loop spans 16 amino acids. In DNA, the CDR3 is TGTGCCAGCAGCAAAGGAGGGCTTTCCTTCCGGAACACCATATATTTT. It codes for CASSKGGLSFRNTIYF.

This clonotype was seen many times. The chain has TRBV28 and TRBJ2-1; D is perhaps TRBD2 (5 bases). Germline V gives CDR1 MDHEN, CDR2 SYDVKM. This CDR3 has 14 residues. Between the trimmed V and J ends, which lost 8 bases and 4 bases, there was a span of 15 bases. The CDR3 sequence: CASEGSNQYNEQFF. DNA of the CDR3: TGTGCCAGCGAGGGTTCGAACCAATACAATGAGCAGTTCTTC.